This TCR beta chain was sequenced for a study of blood T cells in healthy people across ages. A second PCR of 7 to 11 cycles used a sample-barcoded 5' primer and a J-beta primer mix. TCRdb reprocessed the 5' RACE reads via MiXCR and lists one record per CDR3 protein. The sample carries almost 1 million distinct CDR3 sequences, about 51% recorded once. Concerning this clonotype: Its antigen is as yet unknown.

Broader study findings: TCR beta diversity tracked closely with naive T cell percentage.

The V gene end was trimmed by 1 base and the J gene end by 5 bases; junction bases not matched to a gene: 7. The CDR3 length is 15 residues. Input material: blood. The chain has TRBV12-3 or TRBV12-4 and TRBJ2-5, with 7 bases lining up with TRBD2. The clonotype was recovered from an older woman in good health. CDR3 sequence (DNA): TGTGCCAGCAGTTTAGATGCGGGAGCTCTGGAGACCCAGTACTTC. This codes for CASSLDAGALETQYF.